Each of the 14 T cell receptor beta chains below was sequenced from the same sample in a study of Ad26.COV2.S vaccination and SARS-CoV-2 variants. Noted treatment: roughly 20 received Ad26.COV2.S at low or high dose, single or two shots; 5 received placebo; per-sample allocation not given. Specimens were obtained on day 63 following the first vaccine or placebo injection. The data were produced by immunoSEQ multiplex PCR, yet TCRdb's version contains in-frame clones alone and is incomplete. The sample shows some 290,000 clones, around four fifths of them seen only once. This sample comprised peripheral blood, obtained in a trial of Ad26.COV2.S vaccine versus placebo. Source of these receptors: a person between 18 and 65 years old who received the Ad26.COV2.S COVID-19 vaccine or a placebo.

This clone occurred once. V is TRBV10-3 and J is TRBJ2-3; TRBD1 aligns across 9 bases. In germline, CDR1 is ENHRY, CDR2 SYGVKD. This CDR3 is 13 amino acids long. V gave up 3 bases and J gave up 12 bases; unmatched junction bases: 7. The CDR3 bases are TGTGCCATCAGTGACTACCGGGACAGGGAACAGTATTTT. Its protein is CAISDYRDREQYF.

The gene calls are TRBV19 and TRBJ1-2, with D unresolved. The germline V gene has CDR1 LNHDA and CDR2 SQIVND (reference sequence). The V and J ends lost 5 bases and 8 bases respectively, with 18 bases between them. The CDR3 length is 14 residues. CDR3 DNA sequence: TGTGCCAGTAGTGAGTCGTGGCCGGACGGCGGCTACACCTTC. Its translation is CASSESWPDGGYTF.

V and J are TRBV6-1 and TRBJ1-6, with unresolved D. CDR1 is MNHNS, CDR2 SASEGT, per germline. V was cut by 0 bases and J by 0 bases, with 3 bases left in between. The CDR3 spans 15 residues. CDR3 residues: CASSEASSYNSPLHF. The CDR3, as DNA: TGTGCCAGCAGTGAAGCGAGCTCCTATAATTCACCCCTCCACTTT.

This chain links TRBV7-2 with TRBJ1-2; D perhaps matches TRBD1 (5 bases). Trimming stripped 4 bases from V and 4 bases from J, with 10 bases between. The germline CDR1 and CDR2 sequences are SGHTA and FQGNSA. The CDR3 contains 13 residues. CDR3 coding DNA: TGTGCCAGCAGCTCGACAGTCATCTATGGCTACACCTTC. It yields the protein CASSSTVIYGYTF.

This clone was found once. V is TRBV5-1 and J is TRBJ2-2, with D hard to call. Trimming took off 5 bases at V and 5 bases at J, with 22 bases between the two ends. The germline gives CDR1 SGHRS, CDR2 YFSETQ. This CDR3 comprises 17 residues. This chain's CDR3 is CASSPGRDHMSTGELFF. CDR3 nucleotides: TGCGCCAGCAGTCCGGGCAGAGATCATATGTCGACCGGGGAGCTGTTTTTT.

This clone was counted only a few times. The gene calls are TRBV5-6 and TRBJ1-2, with no clear D. Per the germline V gene, CDR1 is SGHDT and CDR2 is YYEEEE. The CDR3 length is 11 residues. Trimming took 2 bases from V and 6 from J, leaving 5 bases between them. The CDR3 is CASSFGNGYTF. The CDR3 nucleotides are TGTGCCAGCAGCTTCGGGAATGGCTACACCTTC.

The chain recombines TRBV6-2 or TRBV6-3 with TRBJ1-1; TRBD1 is a possible D gene (6 bases). Germline-derived CDR1 and CDR2 are MNHEY and SVGEGT. The V and J ends lost 0 bases and 3 bases respectively, with 14 bases between them. This CDR3 region has 16 residues. CDR3: CASSYSVSGDHTEAFF. CDR3 nucleotide sequence: TGTGCCAGCAGTTACTCGGTATCAGGGGATCACACTGAAGCTTTCTTT.

The V gene is TRBV2, the J gene TRBJ1-4; the D is unclear. Germline CDR1 and CDR2: SNHLY and FYNNEI. The germline V and J ends were trimmed by 6 bases and 6 bases, with 5 bases remaining between them. There are 11 residues in the CDR3. Here the CDR3 DNA reads TGTGCCAGCAGGGACCATGAAAAACTGTTTTTT. This codes for CASRDHEKLFF.

This chain joins TRBV23-1 and TRBJ2-7, with 10 nucleotides matching TRBD2. TRBV23-1 is an ORF, with its function uncertain. The CDR3 totals 16 residues. V shed 2 bases and J 4 bases; nucleotides not matched to a gene: 8. The CDR3 DNA reads as TGCGCCAGCAGTCAACAGCGGGGGGGCCTTAGATACGAGCAGTACTTC. The encoded protein is CASSQQRGGLRYEQYF.

V is TRBV4-2 and J is TRBJ2-3; 15 bases map to TRBD2. Per germline, CDR1 LGHNA and CDR2 YNFKEQ. Trimming removed 1 base from V and 2 bases from J; junction bases left unmatched: 4. CDR3 length equals 18 residues. The CDR3 DNA follows: TGTGCCAGCAGCCAAGGAGGACTAGCGGGGGGGAACACAGATACGCAGTATTTT. Amino acid sequence: CASSQGGLAGGNTDTQYF.

This chain's CDR3 is CASSHPVAGTGSYNEQFF. The CDR3 nucleotides are TGCGCCAGCAGTCACCCGGTAGCGGGTACAGGGTCCTACAATGAGCAGTTCTTC. The V and J genes are TRBV5-1 and TRBJ2-1, with D tentatively TRBD2 (7 bases). The ends were cut back, 5 bases at V and 1 base at J, with 22 bases in the middle. The length of the CDR3 is 18 residues. Germline lookup yields CDR1 SGHRS and CDR2 YFSETQ.

The V call is TRBV28, the J call TRBJ1-1, with no clear D. The CDR3 has 13 residues. Germline CDR1 and CDR2: MDHEN and SYDVKM. Trimming took off 6 bases at V and 1 base at J, with 9 bases between the two ends. In DNA, the CDR3 is TGTGCCAGCAGAACCGTAGGGAACACTGAAGCTTTCTTT. Protein product: CASRTVGNTEAFF.

The table lists this clone with a count of one. The chain uses TRBV23-1 and TRBJ1-6; D not resolved. TRBV23-1 is treated as an ORF (open reading frame) with a function not yet certain. The CDR3 is made up of 16 amino acids. V lost 2 bases and J lost 8, with 16 bases in between. The CDR3 reads CASSQTVEAAHSPLHF. The CDR3 coding sequence is TGCGCCAGCAGTCAAACGGTGGAGGCGGCCCATTCACCCCTCCACTTT.

V and J are TRBV3-1 (or the pseudogene TRBV3-2) and TRBJ2-2, with 11 bases identical to TRBD2. Germline CDR1 reads LGHDT; CDR2 reads YNNKEL (reference sequence). J was trimmed by 4 bases and V by 4 bases; bases with no gene match: 2. The CDR3 is made up of 15 amino acids. CDR3 in DNA: TGTGCCAGCAGCCTAGCGGGGGGGAGCACCGGGGAGCTGTTTTTT. Amino acids: CASSLAGGSTGELFF.